This is a list of T cell receptor beta chains from one sample in a study of cytomegalovirus exposure and HLA in healthy donors. Data came from immunoSEQ multiplex PCR; TCRdb stores just in-frame clones and leaves some out. The table has 150,000 or so clones, approximately 85% seen once. Sequencing input: PBMCs. The receptors shown here come from a man younger than 35 in good health and CMV-seropositive. Each CDR3 is given with its conserved first and last residue. Each record gives: CDR3 protein, CDR3 DNA, clone size, D gene, J gene, V gene, CDR3 length. The D gene is left open where the match is weak. Clone size is not always given. Where it is, it says once, few, many or a class for expanded clones.

CDR3: CASSLGTDYATDTQYF
DNA: TGTGCCAGCAGCTTGGGGACAGACTACGCAACAGATACGCAGTATTTT
size: NA
D: NA
J: TRBJ2-3
V: TRBV5-8
length: 16

CDR3: CASRPNGANQPQHF
DNA: TGTGCCAGCAGGCCCAACGGTGCCAATCAGCCCCAGCATTTT
size: NA
D: NA
J: TRBJ1-5
V: TRBV27
length: 14

CDR3: CASSGTGVVSEAFF
DNA: TGTGCCAGCAGCGGGACAGGAGTAGTAAGTGAAGCTTTCTTT
size: once
D: TRBD1
J: TRBJ1-1
V: TRBV5-6
length: 14

CDR3: CASSGGGKNTEAFF
DNA: TGTGCCAGCAGCGGCGGAGGGAAGAACACTGAAGCTTTCTTT
size: NA
D: NA
J: TRBJ1-1
V: TRBV25-1
length: 14

CDR3: CSADTRSGGFYEQYF
DNA: TGCAGCGCCGACACTCGCAGCGGGGGGTTCTACGAGCAGTACTTC
size: NA
D: TRBD2
J: TRBJ2-7
V: TRBV29-1
length: 15

CDR3: CASSLLTGSYNEQFF
DNA: TGCGCCAGCAGCTTACTCACAGGCTCCTACAATGAGCAGTTCTTC
size: NA
D: NA
J: TRBJ2-1
V: TRBV5-1
length: 15

CDR3: CASSLAGLQGPQHF
DNA: TGTGCCAGCAGCTTGGCGGGACTTCAGGGGCCCCAGCATTTT
size: NA
D: NA
J: TRBJ1-5
V: TRBV7-8
length: 14

CDR3: CASSDFADQPQHF
DNA: TGTGCCAGCAGTGATTTTGCGGATCAGCCCCAGCATTTT
size: NA
D: NA
J: TRBJ1-5
V: TRBV6-1
length: 13

CDR3: CASRVGADEKLFF
DNA: TGCGCCAGCAGGGTAGGGGCGGATGAAAAACTGTTTTTT
size: NA
D: NA
J: TRBJ1-4
V: TRBV5-1
length: 13

CDR3: CASTSYRGTGYGYTF
DNA: TGTGCCAGCACCTCTTATCGGGGTACAGGGTATGGCTACACCTTC
size: NA
D: NA
J: TRBJ1-2
V: TRBV6-5
length: 15

CDR3: CASSLLRGPPDTQYF
DNA: TGCGCCAGCAGCTTGTTGCGGGGGCCCCCAGATACGCAGTATTTT
size: NA
D: NA
J: TRBJ2-3
V: TRBV5-1
length: 15

CDR3: CATNPFGGGTDTQYF
DNA: TGTGCCACAAACCCCTTCGGCGGGGGCACAGATACGCAGTATTTT
size: NA
D: NA
J: TRBJ2-3
V: TRBV19
length: 15

CDR3: CASTPGGATYNEQFF
DNA: TGTGCCAGCACCCCGGGGGGGGCTACCTACAATGAGCAGTTCTTC
size: NA
D: TRBD2
J: TRBJ2-1
V: TRBV9
length: 15

CDR3: CASSQDWRGGGNEQFF
DNA: TGTGCCAGCAGCCAAGATTGGCGGGGGGGCGGCAATGAGCAGTTCTTC
size: NA
D: TRBD2
J: TRBJ2-1
V: TRBV4-2
length: 16